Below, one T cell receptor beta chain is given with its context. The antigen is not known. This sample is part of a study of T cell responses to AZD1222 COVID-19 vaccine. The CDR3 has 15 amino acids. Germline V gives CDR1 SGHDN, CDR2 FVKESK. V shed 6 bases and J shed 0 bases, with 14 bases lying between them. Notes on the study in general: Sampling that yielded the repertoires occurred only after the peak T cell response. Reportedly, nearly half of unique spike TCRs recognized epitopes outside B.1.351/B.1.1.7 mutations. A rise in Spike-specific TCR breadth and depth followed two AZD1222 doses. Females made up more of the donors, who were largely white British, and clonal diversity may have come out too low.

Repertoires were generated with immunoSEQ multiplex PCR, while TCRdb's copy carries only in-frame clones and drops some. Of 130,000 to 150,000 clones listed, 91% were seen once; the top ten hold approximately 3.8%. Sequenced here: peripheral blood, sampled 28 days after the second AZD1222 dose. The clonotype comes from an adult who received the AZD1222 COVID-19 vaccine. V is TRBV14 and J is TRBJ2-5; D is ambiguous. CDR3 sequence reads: CASRKTDQYQETQYF. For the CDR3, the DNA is TGTGCCAGCAGGAAAACGGATCAGTACCAAGAGACCCAGTACTTC.